The text below deals with one T cell receptor beta chain. Each CDR3 protein is one row after TCRdb ran MiXCR on the RACE reads. This table has about 160,000 distinct CDR3 sequences, 28% appearing once. The data are from a study of human T cells and chemical hapten exposure. About the study: The patients were mostly female; they had alopecia areata, totalis or universalis.

Germline V gene lookup returns CDR1 LGHNA and CDR2 YSLEER. The CDR3 is 15 residues long. Trimming removed 3 bases from V and 3 bases from J; junction bases left unmatched: 4. Time point indicated: patch test 3, about 24 weeks after DPC sensitization. Treatment denoted: therapeutic diphenylcyclopropenone sensitization with weekly scalp DPC. Total RNA was isolated from unfractionated whole blood. The clonotype was recovered from a woman younger than 35 with alopecia areata. Some clones in this sample may be carry-over from other donors' samples. The chain joins TRBV4-3 to TRBJ1-5; TRBD1 matches 8 bases. The sequencing here drew on whole blood, taken in connection with sensitization to the hapten diphenylcyclopropenone (DPC). The CDR3 protein is CASSHGTGPNQPQHF. As DNA, the CDR3 is TGCGCCAGCAGCCATGGGACAGGCCCCAATCAGCCCCAGCATTTT.